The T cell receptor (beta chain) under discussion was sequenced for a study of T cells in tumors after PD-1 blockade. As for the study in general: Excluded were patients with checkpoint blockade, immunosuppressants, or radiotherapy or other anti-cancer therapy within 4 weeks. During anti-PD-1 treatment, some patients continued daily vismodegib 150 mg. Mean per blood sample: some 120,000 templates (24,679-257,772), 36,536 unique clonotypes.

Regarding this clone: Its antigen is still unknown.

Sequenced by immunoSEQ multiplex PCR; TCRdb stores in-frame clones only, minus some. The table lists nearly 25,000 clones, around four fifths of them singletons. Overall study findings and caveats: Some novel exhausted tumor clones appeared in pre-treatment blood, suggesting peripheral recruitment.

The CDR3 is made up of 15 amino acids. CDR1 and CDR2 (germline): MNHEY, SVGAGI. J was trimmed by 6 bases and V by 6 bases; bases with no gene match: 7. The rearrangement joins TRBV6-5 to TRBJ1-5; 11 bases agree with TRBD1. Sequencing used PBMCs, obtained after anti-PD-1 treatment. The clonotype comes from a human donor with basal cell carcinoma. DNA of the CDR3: TGTGCCAGCAGGGGCGGACAGGGGGCAGGTCAGCCCCAGCATTTT. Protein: CASRGGQGAGQPQHF.